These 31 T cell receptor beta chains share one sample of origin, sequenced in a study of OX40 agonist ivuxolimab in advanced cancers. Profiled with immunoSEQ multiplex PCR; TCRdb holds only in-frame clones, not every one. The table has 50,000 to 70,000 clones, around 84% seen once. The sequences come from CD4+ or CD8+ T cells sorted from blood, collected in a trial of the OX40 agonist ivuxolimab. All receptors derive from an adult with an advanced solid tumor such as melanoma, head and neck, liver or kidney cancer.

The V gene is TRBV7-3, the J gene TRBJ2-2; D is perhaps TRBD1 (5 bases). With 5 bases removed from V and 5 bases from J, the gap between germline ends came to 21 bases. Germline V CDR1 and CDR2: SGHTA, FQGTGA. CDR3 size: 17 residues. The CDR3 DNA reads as TGTGCCAGCAGCAAAGGGCCCGAGGACACAGATACCGGGGAGCTGTTTTTT. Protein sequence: CASSKGPEDTDTGELFF.

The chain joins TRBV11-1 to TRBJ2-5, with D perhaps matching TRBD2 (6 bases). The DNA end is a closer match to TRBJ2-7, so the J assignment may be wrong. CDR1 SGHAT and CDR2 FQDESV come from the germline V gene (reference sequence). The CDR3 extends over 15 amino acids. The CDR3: CASSLYGRISYEQYF. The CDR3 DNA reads TGTGCCAGCAGCTTATACGGGAGAATTTCTTACGAGCAGTACTTC.

CDR3 protein: CASRGQGGTYEQYF. In nucleotides, the CDR3 is TGTGCCAGCAGAGGCCAAGGTGGTACCTACGAGCAGTACTTC. The rearrangement uses TRBV28 and TRBJ2-7; D remains ambiguous. The V end lost 6 bases, the J end lost 2 bases, and 14 bases lay between the germline ends. CDR1 is MDHEN and CDR2 is SYDVKM in the germline V gene. This CDR3 is built from 14 residues. Together with reference TRBV28 and TRBJ2-7, the CDR3 gives the full variable domain: DVKVTQSSRYLVKRTGEKVFLECVQDMDHENMFWYRQDPGLGLRLIYFSYDVKMKEKGDIPEGYSVSREKKERFSLILESASTNQTSMYLCASRGQGGTYEQYFGPGTRLTVT.

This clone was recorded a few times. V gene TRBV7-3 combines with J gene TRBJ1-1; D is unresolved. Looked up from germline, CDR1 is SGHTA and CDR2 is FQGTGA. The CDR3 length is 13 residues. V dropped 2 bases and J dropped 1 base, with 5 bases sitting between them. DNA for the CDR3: TGTGCCAGCAGCTTAGACCCGAACACTGAAGCTTTCTTT. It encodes CASSLDPNTEAFF.

The CDR3, as DNA: TGTGCCACCAGCAGAGATTTGGGTGGTGTTTGGGGTTCGCTGATCCCTGAAGCTTTCTTT. The encoded protein is CATSRDLGGVWGSLIPEAFF. The rearrangement uses TRBV15 and TRBJ1-1; D gene ambiguous. The CDR3 spans 20 residues. Trimming removed 0 bases from V and 6 bases from J, with 29 bases in between. Germline V lookup: CDR1 LNHNV, CDR2 YYDKDF (reference sequence).

This CDR3 reads CASTQDSEYGYTF. The CDR3 nucleotides read TGTGCCAGCACCCAGGACAGCGAATATGGCTACACCTTC. This chain links TRBV7-6 with TRBJ1-2; TRBD1 might be the D (6 bases). The CDR3 has 13 residues. V was pared by 7 bases and J by 5 bases, with 14 bases between. Germline assignment: CDR1 SGHVS and CDR2 FNYEAQ. Full variable domain (missing parts from reference TRBV7-6 and TRBJ1-2): GAGVSQSPRYKVTKRGQDVALRCDPISGHVSLYWYRQALGQGPEFLTYFNYEAQQDKSGLPNDRFSAERPEGSISTLTIQRTEQRDSAMYRCASTQDSEYGYTFGSGTRLTVV.

CDR3 DNA: TGCGCCAGCAGCTTGGATCCAGGGTCTCGGGGCGAGCAGTACTTC. Encoded protein: CASSLDPGSRGEQYF. This chain links TRBV5-1 with TRBJ2-7, with D perhaps given as TRBD1 or TRBD2 (5 bases each). The CDR3 runs to 15 residues. Trimming pared 0 bases from V and 6 bases from J, leaving 16 bases between. CDR1 and CDR2 (germline): SGHRS, YFSETQ.

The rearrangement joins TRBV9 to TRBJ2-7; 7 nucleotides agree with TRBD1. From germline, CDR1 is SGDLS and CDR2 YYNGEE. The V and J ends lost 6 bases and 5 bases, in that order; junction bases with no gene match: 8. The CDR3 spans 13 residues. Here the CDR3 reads CASNKEGADEQYF. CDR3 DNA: TGTGCCAGCAACAAAGAGGGGGCGGACGAGCAGTACTTC.

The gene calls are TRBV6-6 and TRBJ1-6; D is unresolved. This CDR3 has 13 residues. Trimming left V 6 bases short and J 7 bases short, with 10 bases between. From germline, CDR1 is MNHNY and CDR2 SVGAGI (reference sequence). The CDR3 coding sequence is TGTGCCAGCAGCCCCAGAGGGAATTCACCCCTCCACTTT. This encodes CASSPRGNSPLHF.

CDR3 nucleotides: TGTGCCAGCAGCTTAGAGGCCAGATCCTATAATTCACCCCTCCACTTT. It translates to CASSLEARSYNSPLHF. This chain uses TRBV11-2 with TRBJ1-6; no clear D. V shed 0 bases and J shed 1 base, with 7 bases lying between them. The V gene's germline CDR1 is SGHAT and CDR2 FQNNGV. This CDR3 region has 16 residues.

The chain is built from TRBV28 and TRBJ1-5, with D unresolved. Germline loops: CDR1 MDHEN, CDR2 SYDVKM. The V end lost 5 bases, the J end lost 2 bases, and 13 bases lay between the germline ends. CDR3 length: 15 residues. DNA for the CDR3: TGTGCCAGCAGTCCGCGGTTTTGGGGCAATCAGCCCCAGCATTTT. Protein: CASSPRFWGNQPQHF.

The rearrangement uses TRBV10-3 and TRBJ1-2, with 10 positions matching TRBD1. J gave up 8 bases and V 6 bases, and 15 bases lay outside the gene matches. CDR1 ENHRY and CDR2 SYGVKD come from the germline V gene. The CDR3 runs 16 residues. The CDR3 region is CAIRADSGQGFGGYTF. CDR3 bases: TGTGCCATCAGGGCGGACTCGGGACAGGGGTTCGGAGGCTACACCTTC.

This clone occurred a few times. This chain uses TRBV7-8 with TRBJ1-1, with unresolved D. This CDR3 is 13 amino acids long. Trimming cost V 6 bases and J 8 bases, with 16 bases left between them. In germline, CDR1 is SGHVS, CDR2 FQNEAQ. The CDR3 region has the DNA TGTGCCAGCAGATACGACGTGATGGGAGAAGCTTTCTTT. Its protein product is CASRYDVMGEAFF.

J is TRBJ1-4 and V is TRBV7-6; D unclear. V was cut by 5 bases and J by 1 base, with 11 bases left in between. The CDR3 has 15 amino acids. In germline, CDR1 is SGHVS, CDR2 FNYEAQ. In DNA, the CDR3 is TGTGCCAGCAGCGGTTCGGCGGGAACTAATGAAAAACTGTTTTTT. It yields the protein CASSGSAGTNEKLFF.

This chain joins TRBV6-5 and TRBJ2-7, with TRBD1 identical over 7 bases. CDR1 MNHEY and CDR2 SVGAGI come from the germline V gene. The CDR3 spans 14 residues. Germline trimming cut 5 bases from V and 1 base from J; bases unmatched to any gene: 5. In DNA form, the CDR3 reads TGTGCCAGCAGTAGGACAGGAGGATCCTACGAGCAGTACTTC. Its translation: CASSRTGGSYEQYF.

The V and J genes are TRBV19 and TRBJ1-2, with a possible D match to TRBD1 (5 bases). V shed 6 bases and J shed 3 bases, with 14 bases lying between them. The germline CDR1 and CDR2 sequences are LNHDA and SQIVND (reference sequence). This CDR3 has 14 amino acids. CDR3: CASRRTSVDYGYTF. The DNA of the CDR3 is TGTGCCAGTAGGAGGACATCGGTAGACTATGGCTACACCTTC.

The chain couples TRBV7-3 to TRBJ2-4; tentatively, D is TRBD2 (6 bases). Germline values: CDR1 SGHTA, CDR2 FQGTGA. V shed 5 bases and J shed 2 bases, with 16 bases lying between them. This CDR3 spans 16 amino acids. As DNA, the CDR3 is TGTGCCAGCAGCCCATCCGCCGCGGGGTCCAAAAACATTCAGTACTTC. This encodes CASSPSAAGSKNIQYF. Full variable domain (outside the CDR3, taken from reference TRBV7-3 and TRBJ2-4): GAGVSQTPSNKVTEKGKYVELRCDPISGHTALYWYRQSLGQGPEFLIYFQGTGAADDSGLPNDRFFAVRPEGSVSTLKIQRTERGDSAVYLCASSPSAAGSKNIQYFGAGTRLSVL.

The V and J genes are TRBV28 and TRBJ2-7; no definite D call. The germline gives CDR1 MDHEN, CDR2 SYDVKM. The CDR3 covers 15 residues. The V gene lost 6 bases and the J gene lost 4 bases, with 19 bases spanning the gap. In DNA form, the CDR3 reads TGTGCCAGCAGCCCGCCGGAGAGCTTGGGTTACGAGCAGTACTTC. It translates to CASSPPESLGYEQYF. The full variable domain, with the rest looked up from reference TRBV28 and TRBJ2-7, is DVKVTQSSRYLVKRTGEKVFLECVQDMDHENMFWYRQDPGLGLRLIYFSYDVKMKEKGDIPEGYSVSREKKERFSLILESASTNQTSMYLCASSPPESLGYEQYFGPGTRLTVT.

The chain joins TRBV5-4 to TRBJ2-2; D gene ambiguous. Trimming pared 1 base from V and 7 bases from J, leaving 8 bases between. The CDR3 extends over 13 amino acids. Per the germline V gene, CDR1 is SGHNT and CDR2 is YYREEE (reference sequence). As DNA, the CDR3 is TGTGCCAGCAGCTTGATAGGGATCGGGGAGCTGTTTTTT. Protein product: CASSLIGIGELFF.

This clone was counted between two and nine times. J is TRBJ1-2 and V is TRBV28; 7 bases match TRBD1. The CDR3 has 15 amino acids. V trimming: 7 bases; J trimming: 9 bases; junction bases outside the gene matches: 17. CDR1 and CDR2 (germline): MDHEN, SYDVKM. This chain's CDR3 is CASTHRGGGLSSYTF. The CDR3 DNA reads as TGTGCCAGCACCCACAGAGGAGGGGGCCTGAGTAGCTACACCTTC.

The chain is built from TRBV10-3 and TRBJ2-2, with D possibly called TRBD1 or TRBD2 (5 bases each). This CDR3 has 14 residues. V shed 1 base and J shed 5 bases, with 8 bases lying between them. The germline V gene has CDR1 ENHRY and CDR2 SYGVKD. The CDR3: CAISEWDGTGELFF. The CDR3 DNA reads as TGTGCCATCAGTGAGTGGGACGGAACCGGGGAGCTGTTTTTT.

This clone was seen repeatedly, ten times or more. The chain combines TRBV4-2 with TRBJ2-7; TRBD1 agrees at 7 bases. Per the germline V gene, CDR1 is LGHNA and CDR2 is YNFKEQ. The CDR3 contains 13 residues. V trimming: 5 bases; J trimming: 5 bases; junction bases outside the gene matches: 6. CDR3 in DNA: TGTGCCAGCAGCTCAAGACAGGGAGACGAGCAGTACTTC. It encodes CASSSRQGDEQYF.

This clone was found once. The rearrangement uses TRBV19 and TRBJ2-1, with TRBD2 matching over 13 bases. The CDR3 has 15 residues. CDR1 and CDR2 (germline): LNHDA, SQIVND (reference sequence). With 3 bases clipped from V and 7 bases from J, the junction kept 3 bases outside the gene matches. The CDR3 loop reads CASSIRGLAGNEQFF. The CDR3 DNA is TGTGCCAGTAGTATTAGGGGACTAGCGGGAAATGAGCAGTTCTTC.

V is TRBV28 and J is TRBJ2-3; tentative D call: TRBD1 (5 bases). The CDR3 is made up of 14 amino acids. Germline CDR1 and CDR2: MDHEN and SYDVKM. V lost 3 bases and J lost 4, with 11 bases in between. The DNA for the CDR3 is TGTGCCAGCAGTTTCCTCCAGGGCTCAGATACGCAGTATTTT. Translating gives CASSFLQGSDTQYF.

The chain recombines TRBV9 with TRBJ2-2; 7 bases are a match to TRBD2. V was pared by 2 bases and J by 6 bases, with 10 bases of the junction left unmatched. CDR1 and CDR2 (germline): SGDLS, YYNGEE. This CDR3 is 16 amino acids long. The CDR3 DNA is TGTGCCAGCAGCGTGGGCCCGGGACTACCCCCCGGGGAGCTGTTTTTT. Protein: CASSVGPGLPPGELFF.

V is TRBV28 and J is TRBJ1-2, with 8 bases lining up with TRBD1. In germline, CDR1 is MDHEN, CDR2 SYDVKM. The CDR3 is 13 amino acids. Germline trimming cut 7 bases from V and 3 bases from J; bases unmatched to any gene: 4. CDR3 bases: TGTGCCAGCAACCTACAGGGGGACTATGGCTACACCTTC. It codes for CASNLQGDYGYTF.

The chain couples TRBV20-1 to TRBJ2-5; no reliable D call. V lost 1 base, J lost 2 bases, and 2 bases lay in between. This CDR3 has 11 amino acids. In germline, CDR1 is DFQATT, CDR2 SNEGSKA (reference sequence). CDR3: CSARVQETQYF. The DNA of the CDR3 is TGCAGTGCTAGAGTTCAAGAGACCCAGTACTTC.

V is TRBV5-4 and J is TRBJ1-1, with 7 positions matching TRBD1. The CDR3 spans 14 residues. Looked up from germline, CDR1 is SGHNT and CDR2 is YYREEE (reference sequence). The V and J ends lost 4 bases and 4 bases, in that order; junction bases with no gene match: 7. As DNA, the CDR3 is TGTGCCAGCAGCCGACAGGGTCAGGGCACTGAAGCTTTCTTT. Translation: CASSRQGQGTEAFF. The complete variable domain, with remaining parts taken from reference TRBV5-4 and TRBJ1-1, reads ETGVTQSPTHLIKTRGQQVTLRCSSQSGHNTVSWYQQALGQGPQFIFQYYREEENGRGNFPPRFSGLQFPNYSSELNVNALELDDSALYLCASSRQGQGTEAFFGQGTRLTVV.

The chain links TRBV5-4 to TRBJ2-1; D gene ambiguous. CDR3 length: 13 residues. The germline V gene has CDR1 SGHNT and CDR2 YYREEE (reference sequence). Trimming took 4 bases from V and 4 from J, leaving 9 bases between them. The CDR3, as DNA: TGTGCCAGCAGCGGAGACAAATACAATGAGCAGTTCTTC. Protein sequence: CASSGDKYNEQFF.

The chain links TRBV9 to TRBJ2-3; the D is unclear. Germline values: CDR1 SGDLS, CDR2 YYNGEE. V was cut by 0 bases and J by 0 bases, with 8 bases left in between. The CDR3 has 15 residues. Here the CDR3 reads CASSVGPTSTDTQYF. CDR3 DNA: TGTGCCAGCAGCGTAGGGCCTACTAGCACAGATACGCAGTATTTT.

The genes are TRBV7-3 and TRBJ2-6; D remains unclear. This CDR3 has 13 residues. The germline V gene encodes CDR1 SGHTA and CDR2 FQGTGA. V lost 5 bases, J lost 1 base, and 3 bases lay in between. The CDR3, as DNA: TGTGCCAGCAGCCGTTCTGGGGCCAACGTCCTGACTTTC. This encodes CASSRSGANVLTF. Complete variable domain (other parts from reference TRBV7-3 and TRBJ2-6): GAGVSQTPSNKVTEKGKYVELRCDPISGHTALYWYRQSLGQGPEFLIYFQGTGAADDSGLPNDRFFAVRPEGSVSTLKIQRTERGDSAVYLCASSRSGANVLTFGAGSRLTVL.